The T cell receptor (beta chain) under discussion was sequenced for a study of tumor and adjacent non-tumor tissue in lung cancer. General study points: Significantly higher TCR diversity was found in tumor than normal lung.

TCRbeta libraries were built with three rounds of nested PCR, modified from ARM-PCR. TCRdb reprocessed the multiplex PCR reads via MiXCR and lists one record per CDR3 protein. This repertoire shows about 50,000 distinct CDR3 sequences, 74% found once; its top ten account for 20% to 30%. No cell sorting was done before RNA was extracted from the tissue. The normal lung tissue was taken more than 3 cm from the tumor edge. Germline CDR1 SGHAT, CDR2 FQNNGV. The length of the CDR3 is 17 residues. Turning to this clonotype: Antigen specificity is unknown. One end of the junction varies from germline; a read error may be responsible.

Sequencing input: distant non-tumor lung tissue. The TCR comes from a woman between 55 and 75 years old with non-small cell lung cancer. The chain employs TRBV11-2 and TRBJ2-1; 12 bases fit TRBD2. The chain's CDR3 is CANSPSQLAGGLNEQFF. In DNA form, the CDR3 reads TGTGCCAACAGCCCCTCCCAACTAGCGGGGGGTCTCAATGAGCAGTTCTTC.